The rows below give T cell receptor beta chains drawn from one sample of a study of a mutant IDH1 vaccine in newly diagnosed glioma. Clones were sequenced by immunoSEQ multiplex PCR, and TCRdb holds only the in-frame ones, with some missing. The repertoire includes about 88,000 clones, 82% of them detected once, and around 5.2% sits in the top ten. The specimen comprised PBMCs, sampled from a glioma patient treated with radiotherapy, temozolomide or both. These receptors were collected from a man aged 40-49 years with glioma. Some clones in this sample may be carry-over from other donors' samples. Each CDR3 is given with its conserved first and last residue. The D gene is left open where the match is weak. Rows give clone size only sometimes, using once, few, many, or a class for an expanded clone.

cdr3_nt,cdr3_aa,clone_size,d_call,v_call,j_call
TGTGCCAGCAGCCCGGGGGGGCCTCGAAAAGATACGCAGTATTTT,CASSPGGPRKDTQYF,.,TRBD2,TRBV7-9,TRBJ2-3
TGTGCCAGCTCACCAGGCCGCACTGGAAACACCATATATTTT,CASSPGRTGNTIYF,.,.,TRBV18,TRBJ1-3
TGTGCCAGCAGCTCTCCACTGAACACTGAAGCTTTCTTT,CASSSPLNTEAFF,few,.,TRBV7-9,TRBJ1-1
TGCGCCAGCAGCTCGGGGGCAGGGGGCTACGAGCAGTACTTC,CASSSGAGGYEQYF,.,.,TRBV5-1,TRBJ2-7
TGTGCCAGCAGCCGACAACAGACAGGGCTAGGCACTGAAGCTTTCTTT,CASSRQQTGLGTEAFF,.,TRBD1,TRBV4-2,TRBJ1-1
TGTGCCAGCAGTAGACAGGGAGTCCGTCAGCCCCAGCATTTT,CASSRQGVRQPQHF,.,TRBD1,TRBV2,TRBJ1-5
TGTGCCAGCAGTTACGGCGGGGGAAACTATGGCTACACCTTC,CASSYGGGNYGYTF,.,.,TRBV6-5,TRBJ1-2
TGCGCCAGCAGCCAAGAGTCGGCTAGCTCCTACAATGAGCAGTTCTTC,CASSQESASSYNEQFF,.,.,TRBV4-1,TRBJ2-1
TGCGCCAGCAGCCAAGTCGGACAGGGGCGCGGCTACACCTTC,CASSQVGQGRGYTF,.,TRBD1,TRBV4-1,TRBJ1-2
TGTGCCAGCAGTAAGGGCTACTCTGGAAACACCATATATTTT,CASSKGYSGNTIYF,.,.,TRBV25-1,TRBJ1-3
TGCGCCAGCAGCCAGACAGGGGTGACTAATGAAAAACTGTTTTTT,CASSQTGVTNEKLFF,few,TRBD1,TRBV5-1,TRBJ1-4
TGCGCCAGCAGAGGTAGTGAGACCTACGAGCAGTACTTC,CASRGSETYEQYF,.,.,TRBV5-1,TRBJ2-7
TGTGCCAGTAGTGCGCCTCAGGAGTCCTACGAGCAGTACTTC,CASSAPQESYEQYF,once,.,TRBV19,TRBJ2-7
TGCGCCAGCAGTGAAAGGGGGCCCCCCTACGAGCAGTACTTC,CASSERGPPYEQYF,.,TRBD1,TRBV10-1,TRBJ2-7
TGCGCCAGCAGCCAAGATCCCGGGACAGGGGCTGAAAAACTGTTTTTT,CASSQDPGTGAEKLFF,once,TRBD1,TRBV4-1,TRBJ1-4
TGTGCCAGCACCTCACTCGCCCTTACGCGTGGCTACACCTTC,CASTSLALTRGYTF,few,.,TRBV5-6,TRBJ1-2
TGTGCCAGCATGGGGGGGAACGCTCAAGAGACCCAGTACTTC,CASMGGNAQETQYF,.,TRBD2,TRBV11-2,TRBJ2-5
TGTGCCAGCAGCCAAGTCGGACTAGCGGGGGGGCCGAACACCGGGGAGCTGTTTTTT,CASSQVGLAGGPNTGELFF,.,TRBD2,TRBV4-2,TRBJ2-2
TGTGCCTGGAGTGCGGGACAGAGAGTGTTTTTT,CAWSAGQRVFF,few,TRBD1,TRBV30,TRBJ1-4
TGTGCCAGCAGCCCTCGGGTGGGGCAAAGAACCGGGGAGCTGTTTTTT,CASSPRVGQRTGELFF,.,.,TRBV7-8,TRBJ2-2
TGTGCCAGCAGTATACAGGGTGGCAGCAATCAGCCCCAGCATTTT,CASSIQGGSNQPQHF,.,.,TRBV6-6,TRBJ1-5
TGTGCCAGCAGCCCCACTAGCGGGGCCCAGGGTGAGCAGTTCTTC,CASSPTSGAQGEQFF,.,TRBD2,TRBV7-7,TRBJ2-1
TGTGCCAGCAGTGAAGCGGTCTATATGGCAGTCTATGGCTACACCTTC,CASSEAVYMAVYGYTF,.,.,TRBV6-1,TRBJ1-2
TGTGCCAGCAGTGAGGCCCCGTTAGATACGCAGTATTTT,CASSEAPLDTQYF,.,.,TRBV6-1,TRBJ2-3
TGTGCCAGCAGTGAAGCACAGGGCGGTGACACTGAAGCTTTCTTT,CASSEAQGGDTEAFF,.,.,TRBV2,TRBJ1-1
TGCAGCGTTGAAGGACTAGCGGGGGAGTTTCAAGAGACCCAGTACTTC,CSVEGLAGEFQETQYF,.,TRBD2,TRBV29-1,TRBJ2-5